This T cell receptor (beta chain) was sequenced during a study of blood T cell repertoires in COVID-19. Study as a whole: Samples came from the United States, Italy and Spain, spanning acute and convalescent COVID-19.

Method: immunoSEQ multiplex PCR; TCRdb's copy keeps in-frame clones and lacks some. The sample has approximately 210,000 clones; more than 70% are singletons. This CDR3 is built from 16 residues. V shed 0 bases and J shed 7 bases, with 13 bases lying between them. Germline CDR1 reads LGHDT; CDR2 reads YNNKEL (reference sequence). The participants were between roughly 18 and 90 years old and came from roughly 25 US areas. Grouping used clinical history reported by participants in a survey and questionnaire. The chain joins TRBV3-1 (or the pseudogene TRBV3-2) to TRBJ1-6; tentatively, D is TRBD1 (5 bases). The TCR comes from a man aged 25 to 40 with acute COVID-19. The material sequenced was PBMCs or T cells enriched from blood (not recorded which). CDR3 in amino acids: CASSQDLGRANSPLHF. CDR3 nucleotides: TGTGCCAGCAGCCAAGATCTTGGCAGGGCCAATTCACCCCTCCACTTT.